This TCR beta chain is drawn from a study of T cell responses to AZD1222 COVID-19 vaccine. Assay: immunoSEQ multiplex PCR; the TCRdb copy retains only in-frame clones and omits some. The sample has about 140,000 clones, roughly 90% seen once. This CDR3 contains 14 residues. After removal of 7 bases from V and 5 bases from J, the junction contained 11 bases not matched to a gene. Germline V CDR1 and CDR2: LNHDA, SQIVND (reference sequence). Study results and limitations: In a largely white British group with more females than males, clonal diversity was possibly underestimated.

Note on this clone: Its antigen is currently unknown.

The clonotype comes from an adult in good health. Sample: peripheral blood, taken on day 0 of AZD1222 vaccination. The rearrangement joins TRBV19 to TRBJ2-7; 7 bases map to TRBD2. The CDR3 region has the DNA TGTGCCAGTATGGGGACTACCTCGGATCACGAGCAGTACTTC. Its translation is CASMGTTSDHEQYF.